This TCR beta chain is from a study of cytomegalovirus exposure and HLA in healthy donors. Study conclusions and caveats: Later on, an analysis tied over 15,000 TCR beta sequences to HLA alleles at 0.05 false discovery rate.

In the PCR, 60 Vbeta and 13 Jbeta primers were used. TCRdb's copy holds only in-frame clones and misses some; the assay was immunoSEQ multiplex PCR. The table has some 170,000 clones, approximately 75% seen once. V dropped 0 bases and J dropped 6; count of bases not matched to a gene: 8. There are 16 residues in the CDR3. Germline V gene sequence: CDR1 SGHRS, CDR2 YFSETQ. Points on this clone: Its antigen is still unknown.

The sample consisted of PBMCs. V gene TRBV5-1 combines with J gene TRBJ2-2; 7 bases are shared with TRBD1. This sequence originates from a man in his thirties or forties in good health and CMV-seropositive. The CDR3 DNA is TGCGCCAGCAGCTTGGCGACAGGGAATCTAGCCGGGGAGCTGTTTTTT. Its protein is CASSLATGNLAGELFF. Variable domain in full (rest from reference TRBV5-1 and TRBJ2-2): KAGVTQTPRYLIKTRGQQVTLSCSPISGHRSVSWYQQTPGQGLQFLFEYFSETQRNKGNFPGRFSGRQFSNSRSEMNVSTLELGDSALYLCASSLATGNLAGELFFGEGSRLTVL.